The source of this T cell receptor beta chain is a study of cytomegalovirus exposure and HLA in healthy donors. This clone came up a few times. The germline V gene encodes CDR1 MGHRA and CDR2 YSYEKL. There are 14 residues in the CDR3. Trimming cost V 1 base and J 5 bases, with 11 bases left between them. Researchers ran the PCR with 60 Vbeta and 13 Jbeta primers. TCRdb's table, derived via immunoSEQ multiplex PCR, lists solely in-frame clones and lacks some. The data contain about 97,000 clones, 70% to 80% of them singletons. The chain has TRBV4-1 and TRBJ2-5, with a tentative D call TRBD2 (5 bases). Sequencing was performed on PBMCs. The TCR originated in a male donor in good health and CMV-seropositive. The CDR3 spells CASSQVDLSETQYF. CDR3 DNA: TGCGCCAGCAGCCAAGTGGACTTGTCGGAGACCCAGTACTTC.